Presented here are 32 T cell receptor beta chains from one specimen sequenced in a study of T cell responses to AZD1222 COVID-19 vaccine (dated by TCRdb to the early 2020s). The time point label of this sample denotes: baseline before first vaccination. In light of the paper, this sample's treatment or condition label describes: meningococcal conjugate vaccine given as trial control. The library was generated by the immunoSEQ multiplex PCR assay. This is the immuneACCESS table as TCRdb keeps it, with only in-frame sequences that have V and J called. A part of the clones is gone; compared with another copy, unresolved V genes explain less than half, and the rest is unexplained. The sample profile shows approximately 160,000 clones; 70% to 90% of them were found once. Jointly, the top ten make up roughly 3.5% of the sample. Sample: peripheral blood, taken on day 0 of MenACWY control vaccination. All receptors come from an adult in good health.

The chain carries TRBV5-1 and TRBJ2-5, with 12 nucleotides matching TRBD2. The CDR3 covers 13 residues. V gave up 10 bases and J gave up 5 bases; unmatched junction bases: 6. Germline V gene data show CDR1 as SGHRS and CDR2 as YFSETQ. The chain's CDR3 is CASGTSGGETQYF. CDR3 bases: TGCGCCTCGGGAACTAGCGGGGGGGAGACCCAGTACTTC.

This clone appeared once. This sequence joins TRBV6-5 and TRBJ2-1; D may be TRBD2 (5 bases). This CDR3 has 14 residues. V was pared by 10 bases and J by 2 bases, with 15 bases between. Germline CDR1 MNHEY, CDR2 SVGAGI. CDR3 sequence (DNA): TGTGCCACCGGGAAAAGCGGCCCCTACAATGAGCAGTTCTTC. Encoded protein: CATGKSGPYNEQFF.

The chain combines TRBV29-1 with TRBJ1-4; D is unresolved. This CDR3 spans 11 amino acids. Germline V gives CDR1 SQVTM, CDR2 ANQGSEA. V lost 2 bases and J 8 bases, leaving 6 bases between the germline ends. CDR3 nucleotide sequence: TGCAGCGTTGAACGGAGGGAAAAACTGTTTTTT. Amino acid sequence: CSVERREKLFF.

V usage is TRBV4-3 and J usage is TRBJ2-3, with 7 positions matching TRBD1. Germline values: CDR1 LGHNA, CDR2 YSLEER. V lost 0 bases, J lost 4 bases, and 7 bases stayed unmatched. CDR3 length: 16 amino acids. DNA for the CDR3: TGCGCCAGCAGCCAAGACCGGGACAGCTCGGCAGATACGCAGTATTTT. This codes for CASSQDRDSSADTQYF.

V and J are TRBV11-3 and TRBJ2-6, with no clear D. V lost 3 bases to trimming and J lost 0 bases, with 3 bases between them. Germline lookup yields CDR1 SGHNT and CDR2 YENEEA. This CDR3 contains 14 residues. The CDR3 spells CASSFRSGANVLTF. The CDR3 DNA follows: TGTGCCAGCAGCTTTCGCTCTGGGGCCAACGTCCTGACTTTC.

The chain recombines TRBV19 with TRBJ2-7; maybe TRBD1 (5 bases). The CDR3 consists of 14 residues. Germline V gives CDR1 LNHDA, CDR2 SQIVND (reference sequence). V was trimmed by 3 bases and J by 6 bases, leaving 15 bases between them. The CDR3 DNA follows: TGTGCCAGTAGTATCTTGGGGCCATACTCCGAGCAGTACTTC. It yields the protein CASSILGPYSEQYF.

V gene TRBV7-2 combines with J gene TRBJ2-1, with D uncertain. Looked up from germline, CDR1 is SGHTA and CDR2 is FQGNSA. Trimming left V 2 bases short and J 8 bases short, with 10 bases between. The length of the CDR3 is 13 residues. CDR3 residues: CASSLRVGHEQFF. CDR3 nucleotide sequence: TGTGCCAGCAGCTTAAGGGTAGGACATGAGCAGTTCTTC.

This clone was observed once. For the CDR3, the DNA is TGTGCCAGCAGTTTACTAGCGGGGGAACACAATGAGCAGTTCTTC. Amino acids: CASSLLAGEHNEQFF. The chain couples TRBV27 to TRBJ2-1, with 10 bases matching TRBD2. Germline CDR1 MNHEY, CDR2 SMNVEV (reference sequence). The CDR3 runs 15 residues. The ends lost 2 bases at V and 5 bases at J; junction bases unmatched: 3.

The chain is built from TRBV20-1 and TRBJ2-3; D is undetermined. Per germline, CDR1 DFQATT and CDR2 SNEGSKA (reference sequence). The CDR3 has 13 amino acids. The V end was cut by 3 bases, the J end by 2 bases, with 9 bases between. CDR3 residues: CSASLGSTDTQYF. For the CDR3, the DNA is TGCAGTGCTAGTTTGGGTTCCACAGATACGCAGTATTTT.

The CDR3, as DNA: TGTGCCAGCAGTTTACTAGCGGGAGGCCGGGATACGCAGTATTTT. Its translation: CASSLLAGGRDTQYF. The rearrangement joins TRBV6-5 to TRBJ2-3; 12 bases match TRBD2. V lost 4 bases and J lost 6; bases outside the gene matches: 5. The germline gives CDR1 MNHEY, CDR2 SVGAGI. The CDR3 loop spans 15 amino acids.

The chain is built from TRBV4-2 and TRBJ2-3; 12 bases fit TRBD2. CDR1 and CDR2 (germline): LGHNA, YNFKEQ. With 2 bases clipped from V and 5 bases from J, the junction kept 5 bases outside the gene matches. The CDR3 contains 16 residues. CDR3 loop: CASSQSPGLAGDTQYF. CDR3 nucleotide sequence: TGTGCCAGCAGCCAATCGCCGGGACTAGCGGGAGATACGCAGTATTTT.

This chain uses TRBV11-2 with TRBJ1-4; TRBD1 aligns across 8 bases. V trimming: 3 bases; J trimming: 4 bases; junction bases outside the gene matches: 1. The CDR3 loop spans 14 amino acids. Germline V gene lookup returns CDR1 SGHAT and CDR2 FQNNGV. DNA of the CDR3: TGTGCCAGCAGCTTCAGGGGGCTTAATGAAAAACTGTTTTTT. Translation: CASSFRGLNEKLFF.

The V and J genes are TRBV30 and TRBJ2-2; no firm D call. The CDR3 is made up of 12 amino acids. Trimming shortened V by 2 bases and J by 6 bases, and 7 bases separated the two germline ends. Looked up from germline, CDR1 is GTSNPN and CDR2 is SVGIG (reference sequence). In nucleotides, the CDR3 is TGTGCCTGGAGTACAAGGTCCGGGGAGCTGTTTTTT. Its protein product is CAWSTRSGELFF.

The CDR3 sequence is CATTDGEPSPLHF. The CDR3 DNA is TGTGCCACCACAGACGGCGAGCCGTCACCCCTCCACTTT. The gene calls are TRBV2 and TRBJ1-6; no firm D call. CDR1 and CDR2 from the germline V gene are SNHLY and FYNNEI. The V and J ends lost 10 bases and 10 bases respectively, with 17 bases between them. The CDR3 is 13 residues long.

This chain joins TRBV2 and TRBJ2-7, with D tentatively TRBD1 (6 bases). This CDR3 is built from 12 residues. CDR1 and CDR2 from the germline V gene are SNHLY and FYNNEI. The V end lost 8 bases, the J end lost 6 bases, and 14 bases lay between the germline ends. CDR3: CASGPYRVEQYF. The CDR3 DNA sequence: TGTGCCAGCGGCCCCTACAGGGTCGAGCAGTACTTC.

This sequence joins TRBV25-1 and TRBJ1-4; D not certain. The V gene's germline CDR1 is MGHDK and CDR2 SYGVNS. CDR3 size: 13 residues. V shed 4 bases and J shed 10 bases, with 13 bases lying between them. The CDR3 DNA sequence: TGTGCCAGCAGTGGGTCTTCCCTAAGAAAACTGTTTTTT. Its translation: CASSGSSLRKLFF.

The chain carries TRBV5-4 and TRBJ1-5; D gene unclear. The V end was cut by 4 bases, the J end by 10 bases, with 12 bases between. Germline CDR1 reads SGHNT; CDR2 reads YYREEE (reference sequence). The CDR3 covers 12 residues. CDR3 protein: CASSTDMAPQHF. The CDR3 coding sequence is TGTGCCAGCAGCACCGACATGGCTCCCCAGCATTTT.

This clone was seen just once. J is TRBJ1-4 and V is TRBV5-1; D not resolved. The germline V gene encodes CDR1 SGHRS and CDR2 YFSETQ. This CDR3 has 14 residues. Deletions cut 4 bases from V and 2 bases from J, with 9 bases between. The chain's CDR3 is CASSQDSTNEKLFF. The DNA for the CDR3 is TGCGCCAGCAGCCAGGATTCCACTAATGAAAAACTGTTTTTT.

This rearrangement joins TRBV7-3 to TRBJ2-5, with no clear D. Trimming cost V 5 bases and J 4 bases, with 11 bases left between them. Germline-derived CDR1 and CDR2 are SGHTA and FQGTGA. The CDR3 loop spans 13 amino acids. The CDR3 region is CASSLEVAETQYF. CDR3 DNA sequence: TGTGCCAGCAGCCTAGAGGTGGCAGAGACCCAGTACTTC.

The CDR3 bases are TGTGCCAGCAGAATTAGCGGGGGGTCCAACAATGAGCAGTTCTTC. Its translation: CASRISGGSNNEQFF. The V gene is TRBV6-5, the J gene TRBJ2-1, with TRBD2 matching 10 bases. The germline V gene encodes CDR1 MNHEY and CDR2 SVGAGI. Germline trimming cut 6 bases from V and 5 bases from J; bases unmatched to any gene: 7. The CDR3 is 15 amino acids.

The V gene is TRBV29-1, the J gene TRBJ2-7; D gene unclear. V was pared by 7 bases and J by 2 bases, with 12 bases between. Germline-derived CDR1 and CDR2 are SQVTM and ANQGSEA. The CDR3 has 12 amino acids. Here the CDR3 DNA reads TGCAGCGCCCAGACTGTTACCTACGAGCAGTACTTC. This gives the protein CSAQTVTYEQYF.

The chain uses TRBV5-6 and TRBJ2-1; D perhaps matches TRBD1 (6 bases). V lost 2 bases and J lost 2, with 11 bases in between. The V gene's germline CDR1 is SGHDT and CDR2 YYEEEE. The CDR3 has 15 residues. The CDR3 region is CASSFRQATYNEQFF. CDR3 sequence (DNA): TGTGCCAGCAGCTTTAGACAGGCTACCTACAATGAGCAGTTCTTC.

The chain is built from TRBV19 and TRBJ1-5; possible D gene TRBD1, 6 bases. Germline CDR1 and CDR2: LNHDA and SQIVND (reference sequence). V was trimmed by 5 bases and J by 5 bases, leaving 13 bases between them. The CDR3 has 14 amino acids. DNA of the CDR3: TGTGCCAGTAGTGATGCAGGGGCGGATCAGCCCCAGCATTTT. Protein sequence: CASSDAGADQPQHF. The full variable domain, rest sourced from reference TRBV19 and TRBJ1-5, is DGGITQSPKYLFRKEGQNVTLSCEQNLNHDAMYWYRQDPGQGLRLIYYSQIVNDFQKGDIAEGYSVSREKKESFPLTVTSAQKNPTAFYLCASSDAGADQPQHFGDGTRLSIL.

The rearrangement links TRBV12-3 or TRBV12-4 to TRBJ1-1; no firm D call. The CDR3 loop spans 13 amino acids. V was shortened by 3 bases and J by 4 bases, with 9 bases between the two germline ends. In nucleotides, the CDR3 is TGTGCCAGCAGTTTTATGGACGGCACTGAAGCTTTCTTT. Residues: CASSFMDGTEAFF.

This sequence joins TRBV10-3 and TRBJ2-3; TRBD1 is a possible D gene (6 bases). V was pared by 6 bases and J by 3 bases, with 16 bases between. This CDR3 is 15 amino acids long. CDR1 ENHRY and CDR2 SYGVKD come from the germline V gene. The CDR3 loop is CAIRASLGGTDTQYF. CDR3 coding DNA: TGTGCCATCAGAGCCTCACTAGGGGGTACAGATACGCAGTATTTT.

The V call is TRBV7-2, the J call TRBJ1-3, with D maybe TRBD1 (5 bases). The germline CDR1 and CDR2 sequences are SGHTA and FQGNSA. Trimming took 1 base from V and 5 from J, leaving 9 bases between them. CDR3 length: 14 amino acids. The CDR3 DNA follows: TGTGCCAGCAGCTTAGGGGCAGGGCGAAACACCATATATTTT. Translating gives CASSLGAGRNTIYF. The whole variable domain, remainder taken from reference TRBV7-2 and TRBJ1-3, is GAGVSQSPSNKVTEKGKDVELRCDPISGHTALYWYRQSLGQGLEFLIYFQGNSAPDKSGLPSDRFSAERTGGSVSTLTIQRTQQEDSAVYLCASSLGAGRNTIYFGEGSWLTVV.

CDR3: CASRAGQTASTDTQYF. CDR3 coding DNA: TGTGCCAGCAGGGCGGGTCAGACAGCTAGCACAGATACGCAGTATTTT. The V call is TRBV7-2, the J call TRBJ2-3; D might be TRBD1 or TRBD2, each matching 5 bases. Trimming took off 6 bases at V and 0 bases at J, with 16 bases between the two ends. Germline CDR1 and CDR2: SGHTA and FQGNSA. This CDR3 has 16 residues.

The chain links TRBV28 to TRBJ1-4; no clear D. Deletions cut 7 bases from V and 8 bases from J, with 17 bases between. The germline gives CDR1 MDHEN, CDR2 SYDVKM. The CDR3 sequence is 14 residues long. The chain's CDR3 is CASTPESVREKLFF. The CDR3 region has the DNA TGTGCCAGCACCCCGGAGAGCGTGAGGGAAAAACTGTTTTTT.

This clone was counted only a few times. This chain joins TRBV3-1 (or the pseudogene TRBV3-2) and TRBJ1-1; unclear D gene. Per germline, CDR1 LGHDT and CDR2 YNNKEL (reference sequence). The CDR3 totals 14 residues. Between the trimmed V and J ends, which lost 3 bases and 1 base, there was a span of 9 bases. CDR3 nucleotides: TGTGCCAGCAGCCACTTACCCGGGAACACTGAAGCTTTCTTT. It encodes CASSHLPGNTEAFF.

This clone was observed once. This chain connects TRBV6-5 to TRBJ1-2, with D tentatively TRBD1 (5 bases). In germline, CDR1 is MNHEY, CDR2 SVGAGI. The V gene lost 7 bases and the J gene lost 7 bases, with 16 bases spanning the gap. CDR3 length: 13 amino acids. The CDR3 bases are TGTGCCAGCACCAAGGGGCGTGATCGTGGCTACACCTTC. It encodes CASTKGRDRGYTF.

With respect to this clone: Other DNA sequences in the sample encode the same CDR3. In nucleotides, the CDR3 is TGTGCCAGCAGCCAAGAGAGGACAGCTAATTCACCCCTCCACTTT. This gives the protein CASSQERTANSPLHF. The rearrangement links TRBV3-1 (or the pseudogene TRBV3-2) to TRBJ1-6, with D possibly being TRBD1 (6 bases). Germline CDR1 reads LGHDT; CDR2 reads YNNKEL (reference sequence). This CDR3 has 15 residues. Trimming left V 0 bases short and J 6 bases short, with 9 bases between.

The gene calls are TRBV7-6 and TRBJ2-2, with 9 positions matching TRBD2. The CDR3 consists of 17 residues. J gave up 2 bases and V 0 bases, and 4 bases lay outside the gene matches. Germline V gene sequence: CDR1 SGHVS, CDR2 FNYEAQ. Here the CDR3 DNA reads TGTGCCAGCAGCTTAGCGGGTAGCGGGAGTAACACCGGGGAGCTGTTTTTT. This sequence encodes CASSLAGSGSNTGELFF.